This T cell receptor (beta chain) was captured in a study of CD8 T cells in Susac syndrome. CDR1 and CDR2 (germline): SGHNT, YYREEE (reference sequence). V lost 3 bases to trimming and J lost 3 bases; unmatched junction nucleotides: 2. The CDR3 covers 16 residues. The RNA, about 0.45 to 1 ug, was put through reverse transcription using random hexamers. TCR beta CDR3 was amplified by immunoSEQ covering 54 Vbeta and 13 Jbeta. TCRdb ran MiXCR on the immunoSEQ multiplex PCR reads and lists one entry per CDR3 protein. Among about 120,000 distinct CDR3 sequences listed, 92% were seen once. TCR beta sequencing covered blood CD8+ and CD4+ T cells. TEMRA cells were FACS-enriched and CD8+ and CD4+ T cells negatively isolated.

This TCR was sampled from a human donor in good health. The sequenced sample was CD4+ T cells from PBMCs. This sequence joins TRBV5-4 and TRBJ2-3; 15 bases line up with TRBD2. The CDR3 reads CASSSGLAGGTDTQYF. DNA of the CDR3: TGTGCCAGCAGCTCCGGACTAGCGGGAGGGACAGATACGCAGTATTTT.